This T cell receptor (beta chain) appears in the sequencing data of a study of T-cell reconstitution after alpha-beta-depleted transplantation in children. Findings and limits, study-wide: Reportedly, only several hundred clones from non-depleted graft cells drove alpha-beta T-cell counts at about two months.

The V and J ends lost 5 bases and 4 bases, in that order; junction bases with no gene match: 7. The CDR3 covers 15 residues. CDR1 LGHNA and CDR2 YSLEER come from the germline V gene. Library preparation (for TCRbeta) was performed with unique molecular identifiers. One entry per CDR3 protein results from TCRdb running MiXCR on the PCR reads. In the table there are about 980,000 distinct CDR3 sequences, roughly 29% of which are singletons. The sample holds many counts of this clonotype. What it binds is unknown. V and J are TRBV4-3 and TRBJ2-2; 7 bases map to TRBD1. This TCR came from a boy in the first two years of life who had a stem cell transplant for SCID, so the T cells may come from the graft donor. The sample in question was PBMCs, mostly from graft donor cells, obtained 360 days after TCRalphabeta/CD19-depleted stem cell transplant. The CDR3 nucleotides are TGCGCCAGCAGCAAAACCGGGACAGCCACCGGGGAGCTGTTTTTT. Its protein product is CASSKTGTATGELFF.